The TCR beta chain under discussion was sequenced for a study of Graves' ophthalmopathy and Graves' hyperthyroidism listed by TCRdb under 2018. As for the study more broadly: Peripheral blood was collected at initial diagnosis, before any treatment. In total, approximately 140 blood samples were TCR-sequenced: around 42 ophthalmopathy, over 70 hyperthyroidism and around 17 hyperthyroidism-to-ophthalmopathy patients. T-cell repertoires of thyroid tissue and blood were compared in over five hyperthyroidism patients. An independent validation cohort comprised some 19 hyperthyroidism patients and 15 to 17 patients who later progressed from hyperthyroidism to ophthalmopathy. The approximately 100 discovery patients were randomly divided into training and test sets at a 7:3 ratio. TCR beta repertoire signatures were used to distinguish Graves' ophthalmopathy from Graves' hyperthyroidism and to predict progression to ophthalmopathy. To explore V-J signatures that distinguish ophthalmopathy from hyperthyroidism, a discovery set of 100 patients was enrolled, made up of about 40 with ophthalmopathy and 57 with stable hyperthyroidism. Once sampling was done, hyperthyroidism patients were given methimazole at a starting dose of 30 mg daily, while ophthalmopathy patients were given high-dose intravenous methylprednisolone. What the research found in general, with its limitations: The 13-signature model separated ophthalmopathy from stable hyperthyroidism with over 85% sensitivity and around 84% specificity in cross-validation, and 80%/75% in the test set. Sample size was not predetermined statistically, and investigators were not blinded to group allocation. In validation, the model predicted ophthalmopathy progression with more than 55% sensitivity and approximately 72% specificity; 12 predicted patients were CT-confirmed with GO in a median of around 6.5 months. Most expanded thyroid clonotypes with frequency above 0.001 were also detected in blood, suggesting blood repertoires may reflect the thyroid immune response.

Trimming costs V 5 bases and J 0 bases, and their ends lie 8 bases apart. CDR1 and CDR2 (MNHEY, SMNVEV) derive from the germline V gene (reference sequence). The CDR3, cysteine through phenylalanine, is 14 amino acids long. Only CDR3 DNA remains: 42 bases, in frame from the first base. Hyperthyroidism was defined as stable when no progression to ophthalmopathy occurred within 18 months of follow-up. Patients with hyperthyroidism were aged 18 to 65 years, had been newly diagnosed, and had a disease duration of less than 2 months. Patients with other autoimmune diseases, uncontrolled infections, pregnancy or lactation were excluded. Clinical symptoms, serum thyroxine, TRAb, thyroid ultrasound and orbital computed tomography formed the basis of the diagnosis. Using Ficoll-Paque density gradient centrifugation, PBMCs were isolated from about 10 ml of fresh peripheral blood. Trizol reagent was used to extract the total RNA, and its quality was then checked on an Agilent 2100 Bioanalyzer.

For repertoire sequencing, the TCR beta CDR3 regions were amplified from RNA transcripts. The first round of RT-PCR was done with HTBI primers and the Qiagen OneStep RT-PCR kit, and was followed by a second round of multiplex PCR, then size selection and purification. The libraries underwent paired-end sequencing with 100 bp reads on an Illumina HiSeq2000. As for how the authors treated the data: Reads were processed with SOAPnuke, discarding reads with adapters, uncalled bases, mean Phred below 15, or no exact constant-primer or identifier match. High-quality paired reads were merged with COPE v1.2.5. Unique nucleotide sequences were defined as clonotypes and aligned to IMGT TRB V, D and J references using MiTCR v1.1. The analysis was limited to V-J combinations with a frequency above 0.0001, which together covered more than 99% of repertoires. For each V-J combination, a TCR clonal expansion and chaos score was defined as the ratio of F50 clonal expansion to chaos observed in the TCRdist matrix. Features were reduced by Welch's t-statistics and random forest to approximately 13 V-J combinations, which fed a naive Bayes classifier. The Morisita-Horn index was used to measure how similar the thyroid and blood repertoires were. The public reads were reanalyzed by TCRdb: fastp trimming at Q25, MiXCR alignment, in-frame beta chains only. Rows are combined by CDR3 protein, so each entry shows the most common genes and DNA. In this record, the V and J calls reflect TCRdb's handling and not the investigators' own analysis. The table for this sample lists a few hundred thousand distinct CDR3 sequences; 15% of them were counted only once. 5.5% to 7% of the sample goes to the ten largest clones.

This clonotype was recorded at least ten times. Its antigen is currently not known. No base quality values were provided; no much bigger clone lies one nucleotide off. The sequencing input was peripheral blood. The chain couples TRBV27 to TRBJ1-5, with no reliable assignment of the D segment. The source is a woman under 30 with stable Graves' hyperthyroidism. Donor details come from another sample of the same person, matched by shared clones. The DNA reads as follows: TGTGCCAGCAGTCTCCACACTAGCAATCAGCCCCAGCATTTT. This sequence encodes CASSLHTSNQPQHF.